These 26 T cell receptor beta chains came from one sample sequenced in a study of early T cells in non-severe SARS-CoV-2 infection. Each CDR3 protein gets one entry after TCRdb re-called the 5' RACE reads with MiXCR. Found here are tens of thousands of distinct CDR3 sequences, roughly 12% of them singletons; the top ten hold 4.5%. Sequenced sample: whole blood. Source of these receptors: an adult who was a healthcare worker with PCR-confirmed SARS-CoV-2 infection or an uninfected control (not recorded which).

Many counts were recorded for this clonotype. The rearrangement links TRBV5-4 to TRBJ2-3; 9 nucleotides align to TRBD2. V trimming: 0 bases; J trimming: 8 bases; junction bases outside the gene matches: 10. CDR3 length: 16 residues. Germline assignment: CDR1 SGHNT and CDR2 YYREEE (reference sequence). This CDR3 is CASSLGAGTSSATQYF. In DNA, the CDR3 is TGTGCCAGCAGCTTGGGGGCCGGGACTAGCAGCGCTACGCAGTATTTT.

This clonotype came up many times. CDR3 DNA sequence: TGTGCCAGTAGTACGGGCCGGGGACAGGCCTACGGTACGCAGTATTTT. Protein sequence: CASSTGRGQAYGTQYF. This sequence joins TRBV19 and TRBJ2-3, with 8 bases fitting TRBD1. Trimming took 4 bases from V and 8 from J; bases not matched to a gene: 14. The CDR3 loop spans 16 amino acids. The V gene's germline CDR1 is LNHDA and CDR2 SQIVND (reference sequence).

A remark on this clonotype: A much larger clone lies a single base off, so this may be a read error. The rearrangement joins TRBV4-1 to TRBJ1-1; D not certain. Germline values: CDR1 MGHRA, CDR2 YSYEKL. This CDR3 has 13 amino acids. The CDR3 nucleotides are TGCGTCAGCAGCCAGGCACCGGCGATTGAAGCTTTCTTT. Protein sequence: CVSSQAPAIEAFF.

This chain uses TRBV3-1 with TRBJ1-1, with 8 bases identical to TRBD1. This CDR3 region has 16 residues. Germline assignment: CDR1 LGHDT and CDR2 YNNKEL (reference sequence). V shed 1 base, J shed 4 bases, and the junction held 8 bases outside the gene matches. The CDR3 protein is CASSQVPLTGATEAFF. In DNA form, the CDR3 reads TGTGCCAGCAGCCAAGTCCCTTTGACAGGGGCCACTGAAGCTTTCTTT.

CDR3 in amino acids: CATGSGGQSSTDTQYF. In DNA form, the CDR3 reads TGTGCCACCGGATCCGGGGGACAGTCTAGCACAGATACGCAGTATTTT. This rearrangement joins TRBV24-1 to TRBJ2-3; a weak D match, TRBD1 (7 bases). CDR1 KGHDR and CDR2 SFDVKD come from the germline V gene. Trimming removed 9 bases at V and 0 bases at J, with 18 bases between. CDR3 length equals 16 residues.

V gene TRBV7-9 combines with J gene TRBJ2-7; D uncertain. The CDR3 has 13 amino acids. With 2 bases removed from V and 0 bases from J, the gap between germline ends came to 5 bases. Germline-derived CDR1 and CDR2 are SEHNR and FQNEAQ (reference sequence). The CDR3 protein is CASSLNPSYEQYF. CDR3 nucleotide sequence: TGTGCCAGCAGCTTAAATCCCTCCTACGAGCAGTACTTC.

This clonotype was found many times. V is TRBV5-1 and J is TRBJ1-2, with D hard to call. V lost 0 bases and J 0 bases, leaving 3 bases between the germline ends. Germline CDR1 and CDR2: SGHRS and YFSETQ. The CDR3 loop spans 13 amino acids. CDR3 nucleotides: TGCGCCAGCAGCTTGGCATCTAACTATGGCTACACCTTC. It codes for CASSLASNYGYTF.

Only one count was recorded for this clonotype. This sequence joins TRBV6-6 and TRBJ2-2, with 13 nucleotides matching TRBD2. Trimming at V came to 6 bases and at J to 10 bases, leaving 8 bases not matched to a gene. From germline, CDR1 is MNHNY and CDR2 SVGAGI (reference sequence). The length of the CDR3 is 15 residues. CDR3 sequence reads: CASSGTSGTLTELFF. CDR3 in DNA: TGTGCCAGCAGCGGGACTAGCGGGACACTAACGGAGCTGTTTTTT.

The chain uses TRBV5-1 and TRBJ2-2, with a tentative D call TRBD1 (5 bases). Germline V gene lookup returns CDR1 SGHRS and CDR2 YFSETQ. Trimming shortened V by 0 bases and J by 1 base, and 10 bases separated the two germline ends. CDR3 length: 16 amino acids. CDR3 nucleotides: TGCGCCAGCAGCTTGGGAATCACAGGGAACACCGGGGAGCTGTTTTTT. The encoded protein is CASSLGITGNTGELFF.

This clonotype appeared many times. The chain carries TRBV3-1 and TRBJ2-1, with D unclear. The CDR3 extends over 13 amino acids. Germline assignment: CDR1 LGHDT and CDR2 YNNKEL (reference sequence). With 2 bases removed from V and 10 bases from J, the gap between germline ends came to 12 bases. In DNA, the CDR3 is TGTGCCAGCAGCCAACGACTGGACGCGGAGCAGTTCTTC. Translating gives CASSQRLDAEQFF.

This clonotype was picked up many times. This chain uses TRBV12-3 or TRBV12-4 with TRBJ1-5; 7 nucleotides agree with TRBD1. The V gene end was trimmed by 4 bases and the J gene end by 5 bases; junction bases not matched to a gene: 5. The CDR3 is 14 residues long. The DNA for the CDR3 is TGTGCCAGCAGTTACGACAGGGTGGATCAGCCCCAGCATTTT. Translation: CASSYDRVDQPQHF.

The gene calls are TRBV18 and TRBJ2-7, with TRBD2 identical over 10 bases. Germline V lookup: CDR1 KGHSH, CDR2 LQKENI. The CDR3 is 18 residues long. Unmatched junction bases numbered 14, after V lost 3 bases and J lost 3 bases. The CDR3 nucleotides are TGTGCCAGCTCACCGAGGGGTCTAGCGGGGGCCGTGGACTACGAGCAGTACTTC. Protein product: CASSPRGLAGAVDYEQYF.

The chain is built from TRBV10-3 and TRBJ1-1; TRBD1 matches at 8 bases. Trimming cost V 8 bases and J 1 base; bases outside gene matches: 3. The CDR3 extends over 13 amino acids. Per the germline V gene, CDR1 is ENHRY and CDR2 is SYGVKD. CDR3: CAIRGQGNTEAFF. The CDR3 coding sequence is TGTGCCATCCGCGGACAGGGGAACACTGAAGCTTTCTTT.

This clonotype occurred a few times. The V call is TRBV12-3 or TRBV12-4, the J call TRBJ1-2; D might be TRBD1 (5 bases). The V end was cut by 6 bases, the J end by 4 bases, with 12 bases between. This CDR3 has 13 residues. CDR3 in DNA: TGTGCCAGCAGCCCCCGAGGGGCCTATGGCTACACCTTC. Protein: CASSPRGAYGYTF.

At least ten counts were recorded for this clonotype. As DNA, the CDR3 is TGTGCCAGCAGATCTGACAGGGGGCAAGAGACCCAGTACTTC. This sequence encodes CASRSDRGQETQYF. The chain joins TRBV5-5 to TRBJ2-5; 9 nucleotides line up with TRBD1. J was trimmed by 2 bases and V by 5 bases; bases with no gene match: 4. This CDR3 has 14 amino acids. The V gene's germline CDR1 is SGHKS and CDR2 YYEKEE (reference sequence).

This chain's CDR3 is CASSQAASGSLEQYF. CDR3 sequence (DNA): TGCGCCAGCAGCCAAGCGGCTAGCGGGAGTCTGGAGCAGTACTTC. The genes are TRBV4-1 and TRBJ2-7; the match to TRBD2 covers 10 bases. After removal of 1 base from V and 7 bases from J, the junction contained 7 bases not matched to a gene. The CDR3 totals 15 residues. Germline V gene lookup returns CDR1 MGHRA and CDR2 YSYEKL.

This clonotype was seen at least ten times. The chain carries TRBV7-8 and TRBJ2-7; no definite D call. Trimming left V 1 base short and J 3 bases short, with 7 bases between. The CDR3 is made up of 13 amino acids. Germline CDR1 and CDR2: SGHVS and FQNEAQ. In DNA form, the CDR3 reads TGTGCCAGCAGCTTAGATTTAGGCTACGAGCAGTACTTC. Amino acids: CASSLDLGYEQYF.

The chain employs TRBV24-1 and TRBJ1-1; D uncertain. Trimming removed 11 bases at V and 8 bases at J, with 20 bases between. The CDR3 is 13 residues long. Germline assignment: CDR1 KGHDR and CDR2 SFDVKD. The CDR3: CASKRTGFEEAFF. For the CDR3, the DNA is TGTGCCAGCAAACGGACGGGGTTCGAGGAAGCTTTCTTT.

This clonotype was detected many times. For the CDR3, the DNA is TGTGCCAGCAGCTTGGAGACAGGGAGCCTGGAGCAGTACTTC. It yields the protein CASSLETGSLEQYF. The rearrangement links TRBV11-2 to TRBJ2-7; TRBD1 matches at 7 bases. V was pared by 3 bases and J by 7 bases, with 9 bases of the junction left unmatched. The length of the CDR3 is 14 residues. Germline lookup yields CDR1 SGHAT and CDR2 FQNNGV.

This clonotype was observed at least ten times. CDR3 residues: CSASDHRGAKNIQYF. The CDR3 DNA reads TGCAGTGCTAGCGATCACAGGGGTGCCAAAAACATTCAGTACTTC. The rearrangement joins TRBV20-1 to TRBJ2-4, with TRBD1 matching over 7 bases. The junction had 6 bases not matched to a gene; V was cut back by 3 bases and J by 1 base. The CDR3 spans 15 residues. The germline CDR1 and CDR2 sequences are DFQATT and SNEGSKA (reference sequence).

The V call is TRBV7-9, the J call TRBJ2-4; either TRBD1 or TRBD2 may supply D (5 bases each). Looked up from germline, CDR1 is SEHNR and CDR2 is FQNEAQ (reference sequence). The V and J ends lost 2 bases and 8 bases respectively, with 13 bases between them. This CDR3 has 14 amino acids. The DNA of the CDR3 is TGTGCCAGCAGCTTAAGCCGGTGGGACGACATTCAGTACTTC. Residues: CASSLSRWDDIQYF.

This clonotype was seen more than once but under ten times. The chain links TRBV6-2 or TRBV6-3 to TRBJ2-7; 8 bases line up with TRBD1. Losses at the gene ends were 5 bases for V and 2 bases for J; bases not matched to a gene: 2. The CDR3 runs to 13 residues. Germline V gives CDR1 MNHEY, CDR2 SVGEGT. The CDR3 nucleotides are TGTGCCAGCAGTCGGACAGGGACCTACGAGCAGTACTTC. This encodes CASSRTGTYEQYF.

This clonotype occurred many times. This rearrangement joins TRBV12-3 or TRBV12-4 to TRBJ2-1; 7 nucleotides agree with TRBD2. Trimming cost V 7 bases and J 0 bases; bases outside gene matches: 9. The length of the CDR3 is 16 residues. The CDR3 reads CASTGGGTPSYNEQFF. In nucleotides, the CDR3 is TGTGCCAGCACCGGGGGAGGGACCCCCTCCTACAATGAGCAGTTCTTC.

The chain carries TRBV29-1 and TRBJ1-4, with D possibly matching TRBD1 (6 bases). Trimming pared 6 bases from V and 2 bases from J, leaving 16 bases between. The CDR3 runs 15 residues. Germline CDR1 SQVTM, CDR2 ANQGSEA. The chain's CDR3 is CSVRAGVGTNEKLFF. For the CDR3, the DNA is TGCAGCGTGCGGGCAGGGGTAGGGACTAATGAAAAACTGTTTTTT.

This clonotype was recorded a few times. The V gene is TRBV10-3, the J gene TRBJ2-1; the match to TRBD2 covers 11 bases. The V gene end was trimmed by 8 bases and the J gene end by 5 bases; junction bases not matched to a gene: 5. Germline V lookup: CDR1 ENHRY, CDR2 SYGVKD. The CDR3 is made up of 14 amino acids. CDR3 nucleotides: TGTGCCATCCGACTAGCGGGAACGAACAATGAGCAGTTCTTC. Its protein is CAIRLAGTNNEQFF.

V is TRBV4-1 and J is TRBJ1-1; D ambiguous. Trimming shortened V by 0 bases and J by 5 bases, and 10 bases separated the two germline ends. This CDR3 spans 14 amino acids. Germline CDR1 reads MGHRA; CDR2 reads YSYEKL. The CDR3 bases are TGCGCCAGCAGCCAAGATAGGCGGGGAACTGAAGCTTTCTTT. This codes for CASSQDRRGTEAFF.